The 29 T cell receptor beta chains listed next were all sequenced from one sample in a study of post-analysis software for immune sequencing data. The study's findings and limits: Among a handful of TRBV segments more frequent in patients than controls were TRBV5-6, TRBV5-1 and TRBV20-1.

No antigens are known for them. Sequencing libraries made from TCR beta cDNA carried unique molecular identifiers. TCRdb processed the PCR reads anew with MiXCR; each CDR3 protein has one entry. The sample carries roughly 700,000 distinct CDR3 sequences, 30% recorded once. Sequenced sample: blood. The receptors were gathered from a girl aged 5-17 years with multiple sclerosis.

The CDR3 DNA is TGTGCCATCAGTTTCGGGGGACCGAACACCGGGGAGCTGTTTTTT. Translating it yields CAISFGGPNTGELFF. This chain joins TRBV10-3 and TRBJ2-2; D perhaps matches TRBD2 (6 bases). V lost 5 bases and J lost 0, with 10 bases in between. From germline, CDR1 is ENHRY and CDR2 SYGVKD. This CDR3 has 15 residues.

This clonotype occurred a few times. The chain uses TRBV12-3 or TRBV12-4 and TRBJ2-4, with 7 bases lining up with TRBD2. There are 16 residues in the CDR3. V shed 3 bases, J shed 1 base, and the junction held 6 bases outside the gene matches. The CDR3 region is CASSFGGYGAKNIQYF. CDR3 sequence (DNA): TGTGCCAGCAGTTTCGGGGGGTATGGGGCCAAAAACATTCAGTACTTC.

This clonotype was observed once. A read error may explain this, as a much larger clone is one base away. The J gene is TRBJ2-3, the V gene TRBV12-3 or TRBV12-4; 10 bases are a match to TRBD2. This CDR3 is 14 amino acids long. The ends lost 6 bases at V and 4 bases at J; junction bases unmatched: 4. The CDR3 region is CASRPSGGADTQYF. The CDR3 bases are TGTGCCAGCAGACCCAGCGGGGGGGCAGATACGCAGTATTTT.

Ten or more counts support this clonotype. The chain has TRBV4-3 and TRBJ2-7, with D possibly called TRBD1 or TRBD2 (5 bases each). CDR1 and CDR2 (germline): LGHNA, YSLEER. V was cut by 4 bases and J by 0 bases, with 13 bases left in between. The length of the CDR3 is 15 residues. CDR3 protein: CASSLLSGTSYEQYF. CDR3 DNA sequence: TGCGCCAGCAGCCTCCTGTCCGGGACCTCCTACGAGCAGTACTTC.

Only a few counts were recorded for this clonotype. The rearrangement uses TRBV3-1 and TRBJ1-4; D ambiguous. V lost 1 base to trimming and J lost 8 bases, with 11 bases between them. The CDR3 length is 14 residues. Germline V gene sequence: CDR1 LGHDT, CDR2 YNNKEL (reference sequence). The CDR3 sequence: CASSQGGSPEKLFF. The DNA of the CDR3 is TGTGCCAGCAGCCAAGGCGGAAGCCCCGAAAAACTGTTTTTT.

J is TRBJ2-5 and V is TRBV3-1; D is uncertain. CDR3 length: 13 residues. The V end lost 3 bases, the J end lost 1 base, and 6 bases lay between the germline ends. Germline V gene lookup returns CDR1 LGHDT and CDR2 YNNKEL (reference sequence). This CDR3 reads CASSQALQETQYF. CDR3 nucleotides: TGTGCCAGCAGCCAGGCGCTCCAAGAGACCCAGTACTTC.

This clonotype was recorded a few times. The chain couples TRBV5-1 to TRBJ2-7; no definite D call. CDR1 and CDR2 (germline): SGHRS, YFSETQ. The CDR3 runs 15 residues. Trimming removed 0 bases at V and 1 base at J, with 11 bases between. CDR3 sequence: CASSLGPWASYEQYF. DNA of the CDR3: TGCGCCAGCAGCTTGGGCCCTTGGGCTTCCTACGAGCAGTACTTC.

V is TRBV5-1 and J is TRBJ1-1; no reliable D call. The CDR3 length is 14 residues. The germline CDR1 and CDR2 sequences are SGHRS and YFSETQ. V lost 4 bases and J lost 1, with 11 bases in between. CDR3 protein: CASSRNGENTEAFF. CDR3 nucleotides: TGCGCCAGCAGCCGAAATGGGGAGAACACTGAAGCTTTCTTT.

The gene calls are TRBV2 and TRBJ2-2; 7 positions match TRBD1. The CDR3 spans 15 residues. From germline, CDR1 is SNHLY and CDR2 FYNNEI. V trimming: 11 bases; J trimming: 3 bases; junction bases outside the gene matches: 12. CDR3 loop: CASWTGQTYTGELFF. In DNA, the CDR3 is TGTGCCTCCTGGACGGGACAGACTTACACCGGGGAGCTGTTTTTT.

This clonotype was counted at least ten times. The chain couples TRBV4-1 to TRBJ2-5; TRBD2 aligns across 12 bases. The length of the CDR3 is 15 residues. The V gene's germline CDR1 is MGHRA and CDR2 YSYEKL. Trimming took 2 bases from V and 5 from J; bases not matched to a gene: 3. The CDR3 loop reads CASSQLLAGGETQYF. In DNA form, the CDR3 reads TGCGCCAGCAGCCAATTACTAGCGGGGGGCGAGACCCAGTACTTC.

Written as DNA, the CDR3 is TGCAGTGCTAGCGGACAGGGGGTGGAAGAGCAGTACTTC. Translation gives CSASGQGVEEQYF. J is TRBJ2-5 and V is TRBV20-1; 10 bases are shared with TRBD1. Germline CDR1 is DFQATT and CDR2 is SNEGSKA (reference sequence). CDR3 length: 13 residues. V shed 3 bases, J shed 11 bases, and the junction held 9 bases outside the gene matches.

The V gene is TRBV4-3, the J gene TRBJ2-3; the D is unclear. With 4 bases removed from V and 2 bases from J, the gap between germline ends came to 13 bases. Germline values: CDR1 LGHNA, CDR2 YSLEER. CDR3 length: 15 residues. The CDR3 is CASSPLRHDTDTQYF. The CDR3 nucleotides are TGCGCCAGCAGCCCCCTTCGGCACGACACAGATACGCAGTATTTT.

This clonotype has only a few counts. This chain connects TRBV12-5 to TRBJ2-3, with TRBD1 matching over 7 bases. V gave up 9 bases and J gave up 5 bases; unmatched junction bases: 11. This CDR3 has 14 amino acids. From germline, CDR1 is LGHNT and CDR2 FRNRAP. The DNA for the CDR3 is TGTGCTAGCGCGATCGACAGGGTTGGAGATACGCAGTATTTT. Amino acid sequence: CASAIDRVGDTQYF. Full variable domain (remainder filled in from reference TRBV12-5 and TRBJ2-3): DARVTQTPRHKVTEMGQEVTMRCQPILGHNTVFWYRQTMMQGLELLAYFRNRAPLDDSGMPKDRFSAEMPDATLATLKIQPSEPRDSAVYFCASAIDRVGDTQYFGPGTRLTVL.

The V gene is TRBV11-2, the J gene TRBJ1-6; D is uncertain. Germline assignment: CDR1 SGHAT and CDR2 FQNNGV. The CDR3 contains 17 residues. Trimming left V 0 bases short and J 0 bases short, with 9 bases between. CDR3 nucleotides: TGTGCCAGCAGCTTAGAAGACCACGCCTCCTATAATTCACCCCTCCACTTT. Amino acid sequence: CASSLEDHASYNSPLHF.

The chain uses TRBV5-1 and TRBJ2-7, with a possible D match to TRBD2 (6 bases). This CDR3 has 15 residues. CDR1 and CDR2 (germline): SGHRS, YFSETQ. Trimming shortened V by 0 bases and J by 5 bases, and 15 bases separated the two germline ends. Written as DNA, the CDR3 is TGCGCCAGCAGCTTGGGGGCCCGACTAGTCCACGAGCAGTACGTC. It encodes CASSLGARLVHEQYV.

The chain uses TRBV5-1 and TRBJ2-6, with a tentative D call TRBD2 (7 bases). V lost 3 bases to trimming and J lost 0 bases, with 10 bases between them. The CDR3 runs to 16 residues. CDR1 and CDR2 (germline): SGHRS, YFSETQ. The CDR3 reads CASSWAGASGANVLTF. In DNA, the CDR3 is TGCGCCAGCAGCTGGGCGGGGGCCTCTGGGGCCAACGTCCTGACTTTC.

V and J are TRBV2 and TRBJ2-1; no firm D call. The V end was cut by 2 bases, the J end by 2 bases, with 10 bases between. Per the germline V gene, CDR1 is SNHLY and CDR2 is FYNNEI. CDR3 length: 15 amino acids. For the CDR3, the DNA is TGTGCCAGCAGTGAATATGGAGCCACCTACAATGAGCAGTTCTTC. Its translation is CASSEYGATYNEQFF.

This clonotype has only a few counts. The rearrangement uses TRBV6-6 and TRBJ2-5, with D unclear. V was shortened by 1 base and J by 5 bases, with 11 bases between the two germline ends. The CDR3 is 14 residues long. In germline, CDR1 is MNHNY, CDR2 SVGAGI (reference sequence). The CDR3: CASSYFIQKETQYF. Here the CDR3 DNA reads TGTGCCAGCAGTTACTTTATTCAGAAGGAGACCCAGTACTTC.

A word on this clonotype: Sequence at one end of the junction differs from germline and may be a read error. The CDR3 coding sequence is TGCGCCAACAGCATTCCGCGGGACTGGGTAAACAATGAGCAGTTCTTC. As protein: CANSIPRDWVNNEQFF. This chain links TRBV5-1 with TRBJ2-1; tentatively, D is TRBD2 (6 bases). This CDR3 is 16 amino acids long. Germline V gene data show CDR1 as SGHRS and CDR2 as YFSETQ.

V usage is TRBV9 and J usage is TRBJ2-2; D not certain. V lost 4 bases to trimming and J lost 2 bases, with 12 bases between them. Germline V gene lookup returns CDR1 SGDLS and CDR2 YYNGEE. CDR3 size: 15 residues. CDR3 region: CASSPRALNTGELFF. DNA of the CDR3: TGTGCCAGCAGCCCTCGGGCCCTTAACACCGGGGAGCTGTTTTTT.

This clonotype was counted only a few times. J is TRBJ1-1 and V is TRBV6-6, with D unresolved. Looked up from germline, CDR1 is MNHNY and CDR2 is SVGAGI (reference sequence). CDR3 length: 14 amino acids. Trimming pared 2 bases from V and 3 bases from J, leaving 10 bases between. DNA for the CDR3: TGTGCCAGCAGTTACCGGGTCGAGTACACTGAAGCTTTCTTT. Translating gives CASSYRVEYTEAFF.

The chain carries TRBV10-3 and TRBJ2-5, with D perhaps given as TRBD1 or TRBD2 (5 bases each). From germline, CDR1 is ENHRY and CDR2 SYGVKD. Deletions cut 2 bases from V and 3 bases from J, with 7 bases between. There are 13 residues in the CDR3. Here the CDR3 reads CAISEQGEETQYF. The CDR3 region has the DNA TGTGCCATCAGTGAGCAGGGAGAAGAGACCCAGTACTTC.

This clonotype was counted only a few times. The chain joins TRBV5-6 to TRBJ2-1; a weak D match, TRBD2 (6 bases). This CDR3 is 15 amino acids long. The germline CDR1 and CDR2 sequences are SGHDT and YYEEEE. V dropped 5 bases and J dropped 6 bases, with 18 bases sitting between them. In DNA form, the CDR3 reads TGTGCCAGCAGTTATACCGGGACTTTAATCAATGAGCAGTTCTTC. Translated: CASSYTGTLINEQFF.

The sample holds a few counts of this clonotype. The chain couples TRBV10-3 to TRBJ2-1; 8 positions match TRBD2. J gave up 4 bases and V 3 bases, and 5 bases lay outside the gene matches. The CDR3 is 15 amino acids. In germline, CDR1 is ENHRY, CDR2 SYGVKD. This chain's CDR3 is CAISDTGGPYNEQFF. The CDR3 DNA sequence: TGTGCCATCAGTGATACGGGGGGGCCGTACAATGAGCAGTTCTTC.

This clonotype was observed a few times. This chain connects TRBV6-5 to TRBJ1-1; 7 bases agree with TRBD1. Germline V lookup: CDR1 MNHEY, CDR2 SVGAGI. The CDR3 extends over 15 amino acids. Trimming at V came to 5 bases and at J to 4 bases, leaving 10 bases not matched to a gene. CDR3 nucleotide sequence: TGTGCCAGCAGTGGCGACAGGGTTTTGTCCACTGAAGCTTTCTTT. This sequence encodes CASSGDRVLSTEAFF.

As regards this clonotype: A much larger clonotype is one base distant, so this may be a read error. The V and J genes are TRBV4-3 and TRBJ2-7, with D tentatively TRBD2 (6 bases). Germline CDR1 and CDR2: LGHNA and YSLEER. CDR3 length equals 14 residues. CDR3 DNA sequence: TGCACCAGCAGCCAAGTGGCCGGGAGCTACGAGCAGTACTTC. Translation gives CTSSQVAGSYEQYF.

This chain connects TRBV3-1 to TRBJ2-7, with 13 bases identical to TRBD2. Germline V CDR1 and CDR2: LGHDT, YNNKEL (reference sequence). The CDR3 has 16 residues. Germline trimming cut 4 bases from V and 4 bases from J; bases unmatched to any gene: 7. In DNA, the CDR3 is TGTGCCAGCAGCCGGACTAGCGGGAGTGGTTGGTACGAGCAGTACTTC. It specifies CASSRTSGSGWYEQYF.

The chain joins TRBV7-2 to TRBJ2-7; D is undetermined. CDR1 is SGHTA, CDR2 FQGNSA, per germline. V lost 7 bases, J lost 2 bases, and 12 bases lay in between. This CDR3 has 13 amino acids. This chain's CDR3 is CASNHQRAYEQYF. The CDR3 bases are TGTGCCAGCAACCACCAACGGGCCTACGAGCAGTACTTC.

This clonotype was seen more than once but under ten times. The chain recombines TRBV6-5 with TRBJ1-4, with 7 positions matching TRBD1. This CDR3 is built from 17 residues. V shed 2 bases and J 4 bases; nucleotides not matched to a gene: 10. CDR1 is MNHEY and CDR2 is SVGAGI in the germline V gene. The CDR3 reads CASSYEPGTVRNEKLFF. The CDR3 nucleotides read TGTGCCAGCAGTTACGAACCCGGGACAGTTCGTAATGAAAAACTGTTTTTT.